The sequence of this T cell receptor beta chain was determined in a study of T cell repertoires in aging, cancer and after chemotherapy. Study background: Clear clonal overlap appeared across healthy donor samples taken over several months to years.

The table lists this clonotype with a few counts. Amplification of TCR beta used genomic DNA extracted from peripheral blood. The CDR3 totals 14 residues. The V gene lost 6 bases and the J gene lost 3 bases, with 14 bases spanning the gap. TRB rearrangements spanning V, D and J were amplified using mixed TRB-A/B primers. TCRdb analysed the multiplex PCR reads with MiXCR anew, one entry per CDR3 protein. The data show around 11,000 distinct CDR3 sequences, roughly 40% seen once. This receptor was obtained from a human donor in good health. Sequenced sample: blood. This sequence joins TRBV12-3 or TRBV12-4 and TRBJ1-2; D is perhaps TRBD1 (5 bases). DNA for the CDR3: TGTGCCAGCAGCGCGATTCGGGGGGACTATGGCTACACCTTC. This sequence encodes CASSAIRGDYGYTF.